These 2 T cell receptor beta chains were all obtained from the same sample, sequenced in a study of graft-versus-host responses after intestinal transplantation (TCRdb year 2021). The label giving this sample's time point can be read as: cells obtained before transplantation from donor or recipient. Library generation was performed with the immunoSEQ multiplex PCR assay. TCRdb retrieved this table from immuneACCESS and kept in-frame rearrangements only. Not all clones are present; in checked studies, unresolved V genes account for under half, and no reason is known for the remainder. In all, the sample holds tens of thousands of clones, and about nine tenths of those were seen once. Around 5.8% of the sample rests with the top ten. These TCRs are of unknown antigen specificity. Sequencing was performed on unstimulated CD8+ T cells sorted from spleen or lymph node cells, taken before intestinal transplant. Receptors originate from a human donor who received an intestinal transplant.

The chain carries TRBV11-1 and TRBJ2-5; 8 nucleotides agree with TRBD2. V was pared by 4 bases and J by 5 bases, with 9 bases of the junction left unmatched. CDR1 and CDR2 from the germline V gene are SGHAT and FQDESV (reference sequence). The CDR3 covers 15 residues. The CDR3 region has the DNA TGTGCCAGCAGCTCTGGGACTAGAGAGTTGGAGACCCAGTACTTC. Protein: CASSSGTRELETQYF.

This chain uses TRBV4-1 with TRBJ2-7, with 14 nucleotides matching TRBD2. The CDR3 consists of 18 residues. After removal of 3 bases from V and 2 bases from J, the junction contained 9 bases not matched to a gene. Germline V gene data show CDR1 as MGHRA and CDR2 as YSYEKL. CDR3 amino acids: CASSHPGGLAGDPYEQYF. The CDR3, as DNA: TGCGCCAGCAGCCACCCGGGGGGACTAGCGGGGGACCCCTACGAGCAGTACTTC.